The 32 T cell receptor beta chains presented below share a single source sample, sequenced in a study of blood T cell repertoires in COVID-19. TCRdb keeps only in-frame clones here, not all; method: immunoSEQ multiplex PCR. The data hold about 110,000 clones, with about 72% observed a single time. What was sequenced was peripheral blood. Every receptor here comes from a woman aged 60-75 years with acute or convalescent COVID-19.

J is TRBJ1-1 and V is TRBV18; 7 nucleotides match TRBD1. The CDR3 has 13 residues. The germline gives CDR1 KGHSH, CDR2 LQKENI. Germline trimming cut 5 bases from V and 4 bases from J; bases unmatched to any gene: 4. CDR3 sequence reads: CASSVQGGTEAFF. In DNA, the CDR3 is TGTGCCAGCTCAGTTCAGGGGGGCACTGAAGCTTTCTTT.

The chain recombines TRBV9 with TRBJ2-1, with TRBD2 identical over 8 bases. Trimming cost V 0 bases and J 12 bases; bases outside gene matches: 5. This CDR3 has 13 amino acids. Germline V CDR1 and CDR2: SGDLS, YYNGEE. The CDR3: CASSVDPGGWQFF. CDR3 DNA sequence: TGTGCCAGCAGCGTAGACCCGGGGGGGTGGCAGTTCTTC.

This rearrangement joins TRBV5-4 to TRBJ1-6; D remains ambiguous. Trimming removed 0 bases from V and 0 bases from J, with 10 bases in between. This CDR3 has 17 amino acids. Germline CDR1 SGHNT, CDR2 YYREEE (reference sequence). CDR3 loop: CASSLVGSDSYNSPLHF. CDR3 nucleotide sequence: TGTGCCAGCAGCTTGGTTGGGAGCGACTCCTATAATTCACCCCTCCACTTT.

J is TRBJ2-3 and V is TRBV19, with 14 bases fitting TRBD2. Germline V gene sequence: CDR1 LNHDA, CDR2 SQIVND (reference sequence). The CDR3 consists of 15 residues. V shed 4 bases, J shed 7 bases, and the junction held 4 bases outside the gene matches. This chain's CDR3 is CASSTGTSGGNTQYF. The CDR3 nucleotides are TGTGCCAGTAGTACCGGGACTAGCGGGGGAAATACGCAGTATTTT. Combining the CDR3 with reference TRBV19 and TRBJ2-3 gives the whole variable domain DGGITQSPKYLFRKEGQNVTLSCEQNLNHDAMYWYRQDPGQGLRLIYYSQIVNDFQKGDIAEGYSVSREKKESFPLTVTSAQKNPTAFYLCASSTGTSGGNTQYFGPGTRLTVL.

J is TRBJ2-1 and V is TRBV27, with a possible D match to TRBD1 (6 bases). CDR1 MNHEY and CDR2 SMNVEV come from the germline V gene (reference sequence). Trimming left V 4 bases short and J 2 bases short, with 12 bases between. The CDR3 loop spans 15 amino acids. CDR3 amino acids: CASSSGTNTYNEQFF. DNA for the CDR3: TGTGCCAGCAGTTCCGGGACAAACACCTACAATGAGCAGTTCTTC.

The chain links TRBV27 to TRBJ1-5, with a weak D call TRBD1 (6 bases). Germline assignment: CDR1 MNHEY and CDR2 SMNVEV (reference sequence). CDR3 length: 14 amino acids. Trimming cost V 4 bases and J 8 bases, with 15 bases left between them. The CDR3: CASSSGDRSKPQHF. CDR3 nucleotide sequence: TGTGCCAGCAGTTCCGGAGACAGGTCAAAGCCCCAGCATTTT.

The J gene is TRBJ2-5, the V gene TRBV3-1 (or the pseudogene TRBV3-2); D remains unclear. Per germline, CDR1 LGHDT and CDR2 YNNKEL (reference sequence). The CDR3 is made up of 14 amino acids. Trimming removed 0 bases from V and 7 bases from J, with 12 bases in between. The CDR3: CASSQDLEKRTQYF. Written as DNA, the CDR3 is TGTGCCAGCAGCCAAGATCTGGAGAAGAGGACCCAGTACTTC.

This rearrangement joins TRBV29-1 to TRBJ2-5, with D tentatively TRBD1 (5 bases). Between the trimmed V and J ends, which lost 4 bases and 5 bases, there was a span of 14 bases. The germline gives CDR1 SQVTM, CDR2 ANQGSEA. The CDR3 extends over 13 amino acids. The CDR3 DNA sequence: TGCAGCGTTGTCCTAGGGGCTCTGGAGACCCAGTACTTC. Encoded protein: CSVVLGALETQYF.

The chain carries TRBV14 and TRBJ2-5; 16 positions agree with TRBD2. Germline V lookup: CDR1 SGHDN, CDR2 FVKESK. Unmatched junction bases numbered 7, after V lost 4 bases and J lost 5 bases. This CDR3 spans 17 amino acids. This CDR3 is CASSPGTSGGARETQYF. CDR3 nucleotides: TGTGCCAGCAGCCCCGGGACTAGCGGGGGGGCCCGGGAGACCCAGTACTTC.

This clone was seen many times. CDR3 nucleotide sequence: TGTGCCAGCAGCCCTGGACGGGGGTTGGCCCAGCATTTT. It is translated as CASSPGRGLAQHF. The V and J genes are TRBV12-3 or TRBV12-4 and TRBJ1-5; maybe TRBD1 (5 bases). V was cut by 6 bases and J by 11 bases, with 17 bases left in between. This CDR3 is built from 13 residues.

This clone occurred once. V and J are TRBV11-2 and TRBJ1-2; unclear D gene. This CDR3 is 14 amino acids long. V was pared by 1 base and J by 7 bases, with 13 bases between. Germline V lookup: CDR1 SGHAT, CDR2 FQNNGV. The CDR3 sequence is CASSLVGGDGGYTF. The CDR3 coding sequence is TGTGCCAGCAGCTTAGTAGGCGGAGATGGTGGCTACACCTTC.

The chain carries TRBV6-5 and TRBJ1-4; the match to TRBD1 covers 7 bases. The CDR3 totals 15 residues. Germline lookup yields CDR1 MNHEY and CDR2 SVGAGI. The V and J ends lost 7 bases and 2 bases, in that order; junction bases with no gene match: 7. CDR3 region: CASIDREVTNEKLFF. The DNA of the CDR3 is TGTGCCAGCATAGACAGGGAGGTTACTAATGAAAAACTGTTTTTT.

CDR3 sequence (DNA): TGCGCCAGCAGATTTACAGGGACCACTGAAGCTTTCTTT. It yields the protein CASRFTGTTEAFF. This rearrangement joins TRBV5-1 to TRBJ1-1; weak D call: TRBD1 (6 bases). The V and J ends lost 5 bases and 4 bases respectively, with 12 bases between them. The CDR3 has 13 amino acids. CDR1 and CDR2 (germline): SGHRS, YFSETQ. Filled out from reference TRBV5-1 and TRBJ1-1, the complete variable domain reads KAGVTQTPRYLIKTRGQQVTLSCSPISGHRSVSWYQQTPGQGLQFLFEYFSETQRNKGNFPGRFSGRQFSNSRSEMNVSTLELGDSALYLCASRFTGTTEAFFGQGTRLTVV.

This clone was recorded at least ten times. The chain couples TRBV5-6 to TRBJ1-5, with 7 bases lining up with TRBD1. Germline trimming cut 0 bases from V and 3 bases from J; bases unmatched to any gene: 3. Germline V CDR1 and CDR2: SGHDT, YYEEEE. The CDR3 length is 15 residues. Written as DNA, the CDR3 is TGTGCCAGCAGCTTGGGGGGACAGACCAATCAGCCCCAGCATTTT. The encoded protein is CASSLGGQTNQPQHF.

This clone appeared a single time. The chain is built from TRBV10-3 and TRBJ1-1, with a possible D match to TRBD1 (6 bases). The CDR3 has 13 residues. Trimming shortened V by 8 bases and J by 4 bases, and 14 bases separated the two germline ends. Per germline, CDR1 ENHRY and CDR2 SYGVKD. CDR3 nucleotide sequence: TGTGCCATCGCGGACAGACCCGCCACTGAAGCTTTCTTT. This gives the protein CAIADRPATEAFF.

The chain recombines TRBV7-8 with TRBJ2-1; 10 positions agree with TRBD2. Germline V gene lookup returns CDR1 SGHVS and CDR2 FQNEAQ. V trimming: 2 bases; J trimming: 9 bases; junction bases outside the gene matches: 7. The CDR3 contains 15 residues. CDR3 in amino acids: CASSLRGTSEGEQFF. The CDR3 region has the DNA TGTGCCAGCAGCTTAAGGGGGACTAGCGAGGGTGAGCAGTTCTTC.

The CDR3 coding sequence is TGCGCCAGCAGCGACCGCGGGGACGGAGCTTTCTTT. Its translation is CASSDRGDGAFF. V is TRBV5-1 and J is TRBJ1-1, with D possibly being TRBD1 (5 bases). Per the germline V gene, CDR1 is SGHRS and CDR2 is YFSETQ. This CDR3 spans 12 amino acids. V was pared by 4 bases and J by 10 bases, with 14 bases between.

This sequence joins TRBV18 and TRBJ1-5; 7 bases align to TRBD1. This CDR3 has 16 amino acids. The germline V gene encodes CDR1 KGHSH and CDR2 LQKENI. The trim removed 3 bases at V and 0 bases at J, leaving 5 bases unmatched. DNA for the CDR3: TGTGCCAGCTCACCCCTGGGACAGATTAGCAATCAGCCCCAGCATTTT. Protein sequence: CASSPLGQISNQPQHF.

The rearrangement uses TRBV9 and TRBJ2-5; no definite D call. CDR1 and CDR2 from the germline V gene are SGDLS and YYNGEE. V lost 0 bases and J 5 bases, leaving 8 bases between the germline ends. The CDR3 has 13 amino acids. CDR3 sequence: CASSVDPEETQYF. The CDR3, as DNA: TGTGCCAGCAGCGTAGACCCCGAGGAGACCCAGTACTTC.

The genes are TRBV2 and TRBJ2-5; D is perhaps TRBD2 (6 bases). With 4 bases removed from V and 3 bases from J, the gap between germline ends came to 18 bases. CDR1 SNHLY and CDR2 FYNNEI come from the germline V gene. The CDR3 has 16 residues. CDR3 in DNA: TGTGCCAGCAGTGCTCTGGGGTTCGGAGGGGAAGAGACCCAGTACTTC. Translating it yields CASSALGFGGEETQYF. Looking up the rest from reference TRBV2 and TRBJ2-5 gives the full variable domain: EPEVTQTPSHQVTQMGQEVILRCVPISNHLYFYWYRQILGQKVEFLVSFYNNEISEKSEIFDDQFSVERPDGSNFTLKIRSTKLEDSAMYFCASSALGFGGEETQYFGPGTRLLVL.

This sequence joins TRBV6-6 and TRBJ1-3; D remains unclear. With 7 bases removed from V and 4 bases from J, the gap between germline ends came to 17 bases. CDR1 is MNHNY and CDR2 is SVGAGI in the germline V gene (reference sequence). The CDR3 is 15 amino acids. As DNA, the CDR3 is TGTGCCAGCAACTCTCAGGAATGGGCCGGAAACACCATATATTTT. As protein: CASNSQEWAGNTIYF.

V usage is TRBV6-1 and J usage is TRBJ2-3; 12 positions agree with TRBD2. CDR1 is MNHNS, CDR2 SASEGT, per germline. The V and J ends lost 3 bases and 4 bases, in that order; junction bases with no gene match: 2. This CDR3 is 15 amino acids long. The CDR3, as DNA: TGTGCCAGCAGTGACCTAGCGGGGGGGCCAGATACGCAGTATTTT. Its translation: CASSDLAGGPDTQYF.

V and J are TRBV30 and TRBJ1-2; D remains unclear. The CDR3 is made up of 15 amino acids. Trimming removed 5 bases at V and 2 bases at J, with 18 bases between. Germline-derived CDR1 and CDR2 are GTSNPN and SVGIG (reference sequence). The CDR3, as DNA: TGTGCCTGGTTTCCCGGAGGCCGACCCAACTATGGCTACACCTTC. This codes for CAWFPGGRPNYGYTF.

The chain is built from TRBV29-1 and TRBJ1-1; tentatively, D is TRBD1 (6 bases). Trimming cost V 2 bases and J 8 bases, with 6 bases left between them. Germline V gene lookup returns CDR1 SQVTM and CDR2 ANQGSEA. The CDR3 has 10 residues. The CDR3 region is CSVEQGEAFF. The CDR3 DNA reads as TGCAGCGTTGAACAGGGGGAAGCTTTCTTT. Complete variable domain (other parts from reference TRBV29-1 and TRBJ1-1): SAVISQKPSRDICQRGTSLTIQCQVDSQVTMMFWYRQQPGQSLTLIATANQGSEATYESGFVIDKFPISRPNLTFSTLTVSNMSPEDSSIYLCSVEQGEAFFGQGTRLTVV.

In nucleotides, the CDR3 is TGCAGTGCTAGTCGCCTTTGGCAGGGCGACTACGAGCAGTACTTC. The encoded protein is CSASRLWQGDYEQYF. The chain combines TRBV20-1 with TRBJ2-7; a weak D match, TRBD1 (5 bases). The CDR3 contains 15 residues. V lost 3 bases and J lost 3, with 18 bases in between. Germline lookup yields CDR1 DFQATT and CDR2 SNEGSKA (reference sequence).

This clone was recorded only once. The V gene is TRBV6-5, the J gene TRBJ2-1; 8 bases match TRBD1. The CDR3 contains 16 residues. V was pared by 1 base and J by 8 bases, with 10 bases of the junction left unmatched. CDR1 and CDR2 from the germline V gene are MNHEY and SVGAGI. The CDR3 DNA is TGTGCCAGCAGTTACTTTTCAGGGGGCGCGGCTGATGAGCAGTTCTTC. It translates to CASSYFSGGAADEQFF.

This sequence joins TRBV5-8 and TRBJ1-5; 10 bases are a match to TRBD1. The CDR3 covers 16 residues. V lost 4 bases, J lost 0 bases, and 4 bases stayed unmatched. CDR1 is SGHTS and CDR2 is YDEGEE in the germline V gene. DNA of the CDR3: TGTGCCAGCAGCCGTGACAGGGGGCCTAGCAATCAGCCCCAGCATTTT. Residues: CASSRDRGPSNQPQHF.

V is TRBV5-1 and J is TRBJ1-6, with D hard to call. From germline, CDR1 is SGHRS and CDR2 YFSETQ. Between the trimmed V and J ends, which lost 0 bases and 5 bases, there was a span of 9 bases. The CDR3 totals 15 residues. The DNA for the CDR3 is TGCGCCAGCAGCTTGGTTCCGTCGGATAATTCACCCCTCCACTTT. This encodes CASSLVPSDNSPLHF.

There are a few counts of this clone. The rearrangement links TRBV5-1 to TRBJ1-2, with no clear D. The CDR3 is 13 residues long. Trimming cost V 0 bases and J 8 bases, with 11 bases left between them. Germline V lookup: CDR1 SGHRS, CDR2 YFSETQ. As DNA, the CDR3 is TGCGCCAGCAGCTTGGCCGGAGGGAAGGGCTACACCTTC. Its protein is CASSLAGGKGYTF.

This chain connects TRBV29-1 to TRBJ1-1; the D gene is possibly TRBD1 (6 bases). The V and J ends lost 6 bases and 5 bases respectively, with 16 bases between them. The CDR3 loop spans 13 amino acids. Germline CDR1 and CDR2: SQVTM and ANQGSEA. CDR3: CSVHGQGNTEAFF. The CDR3 DNA sequence: TGCAGCGTGCACGGTCAGGGGAATACTGAAGCTTTCTTT.

J is TRBJ2-6 and V is TRBV9; TRBD1 matches at 11 bases. This CDR3 contains 20 residues. Trimming took 0 bases from V and 0 from J; bases not matched to a gene: 8. CDR1 is SGDLS, CDR2 YYNGEE, per germline. The CDR3 region has the DNA TGTGCCAGCAGCGTAGCCGGACAGGGGGCGCTTAACTCTGGGGCCAACGTCCTGACTTTC. This encodes CASSVAGQGALNSGANVLTF.

This clone was seen only a few times. The V gene is TRBV7-9, the J gene TRBJ2-1, with 7 nucleotides matching TRBD2. This CDR3 contains 15 residues. V gave up 4 bases and J gave up 9 bases; unmatched junction bases: 12. CDR1 is SEHNR, CDR2 FQNEAQ, per germline (reference sequence). CDR3 in amino acids: CASSSPQGRVREQFF. CDR3 coding DNA: TGTGCCAGCAGCTCGCCACAAGGGAGGGTTCGTGAGCAGTTCTTC. Supplemented by reference TRBV7-9 and TRBJ2-1, the full variable domain reads DTGVSQNPRHKITKRGQNVTFRCDPISEHNRLYWYRQTLGQGPEFLTYFQNEAQLEKSRLLSDRFSAERPKGSFSTLEIQRTEQGDSAMYLCASSSPQGRVREQFFGPGTRLTVL.